A selection of T cell receptor beta chains follows, all from one sample in a study of T-cell reconstitution after alpha-beta-depleted transplantation in children. TCRdb re-called the PCR reads with MiXCR, one entry per CDR3 protein. The sample has more than 500,000 distinct CDR3 sequences; approximately 10% are singletons. This material consisted of PBMCs, mostly from graft donor cells, taken 180 days after TCRalphabeta/CD19-depleted stem cell transplant. The receptors were sampled from a female patient between 2 and 15 years old who had a stem cell transplant for aplastic anemia, so the T cells may come from the graft donor. Both conserved end residues are part of each CDR3. A D gene is named only where the DNA matches it firmly. Expanded clones are given a class, and other clones once, few, many or no size at all.

len: 16; j_gene: TRBJ1-1; d_gene: -; v_gene: TRBV12-3/TRBV12-4; abundance: -; CDR3aa: CASSLARLSRGFGAFF; CDR3nt: TGTGCCAGCAGTTTAGCGCGGTTGAGCAGGGGTTTTGGGGCTTTCTTT
len: 15; j_gene: TRBJ1-1; d_gene: -; v_gene: TRBV28; abundance: -; CDR3aa: CASSLPVYRHTEAFF; CDR3nt: TGTGCCAGCAGTTTACCAGTATACAGACACACTGAAGCTTTCTTT
len: 14; j_gene: TRBJ2-1; d_gene: -; v_gene: TRBV6-5; abundance: many; CDR3aa: CASSYSRAYNEQFF; CDR3nt: TGTGCCAGCAGTTACTCTCGGGCCTACAATGAGCAGTTCTTC
len: 16; j_gene: TRBJ2-5; d_gene: -; v_gene: TRBV7-2; abundance: -; CDR3aa: CASSFRISLTDETQYF; CDR3nt: TGTGCCAGCAGCTTCCGGATTAGCTTGACGGATGAGACCCAGTACTTC
len: 14; j_gene: TRBJ2-2; d_gene: TRBD2; v_gene: TRBV29-1; abundance: few; CDR3aa: CSVKQRGGTGELFF; CDR3nt: TGCAGCGTGAAACAGCGGGGGGGGACCGGGGAGCTGTTTTTT
len: 12; j_gene: TRBJ1-2; d_gene: -; v_gene: TRBV7-8; abundance: -; CDR3aa: CASSIGSYGYTF; CDR3nt: TGTGCCAGCAGCATAGGGAGCTATGGCTACACCTTC
len: 16; j_gene: TRBJ2-1; d_gene: -; v_gene: TRBV24-1; abundance: many; CDR3aa: CATSGEGPGSYNEQFF; CDR3nt: TGTGCCACCAGTGGGGAAGGGCCCGGCTCCTACAATGAGCAGTTCTTC
len: 16; j_gene: TRBJ2-5; d_gene: -; v_gene: TRBV6-2/TRBV6-3; abundance: -; CDR3aa: CASSPGAGAIQETQYF; CDR3nt: TGTGCCAGCAGCCCCGGGGCAGGGGCTATACAAGAGACCCAGTACTTC
len: 14; j_gene: TRBJ2-1; d_gene: TRBD1; v_gene: TRBV9; abundance: many; CDR3aa: CASSVRTGLGEQFF; CDR3nt: TGTGCCAGCAGCGTCAGGACAGGGTTGGGTGAGCAGTTCTTC
len: 14; j_gene: TRBJ1-1; d_gene: -; v_gene: TRBV6-2/TRBV6-3; abundance: -; CDR3aa: CASSFDRRHTEAFF; CDR3nt: TGTGCCAGCAGTTTCGACAGGCGCCACACTGAAGCTTTCTTT
len: 13; j_gene: TRBJ2-1; d_gene: -; v_gene: TRBV10-3; abundance: many; CDR3aa: CAISEEVYNEQFF; CDR3nt: TGTGCCATCAGTGAGGAGGTCTACAATGAGCAGTTCTTC
len: 12; j_gene: TRBJ2-7; d_gene: -; v_gene: TRBV20-1; abundance: many; CDR3aa: CSAPRTSYEQYF; CDR3nt: TGCAGTGCCCCGCGGACTTCCTACGAGCAGTACTTC
len: 16; j_gene: TRBJ1-1; d_gene: -; v_gene: TRBV27; abundance: -; CDR3aa: CASSLAPRADNNEAFF; CDR3nt: TGTGCCAGCAGTTTAGCCCCCCGGGCAGATAACAATGAAGCTTTCTTT
len: 16; j_gene: TRBJ2-3; d_gene: -; v_gene: TRBV29-1; abundance: -; CDR3aa: CSVEDGGPNPADTQYF; CDR3nt: TGCAGCGTTGAAGACGGAGGACCCAACCCCGCAGATACGCAGTATTTT
len: 13; j_gene: TRBJ2-7; d_gene: -; v_gene: TRBV27; abundance: few; CDR3aa: CASSLFRDYEQYF; CDR3nt: TGTGCCAGCAGTTTGTTCAGGGACTACGAGCAGTACTTC
len: 15; j_gene: TRBJ2-5; d_gene: TRBD2; v_gene: TRBV6-2/TRBV6-3; abundance: -; CDR3aa: CASTYGTRGTETQYF; CDR3nt: TGTGCCAGCACCTACGGGACTAGGGGGACGGAGACCCAGTACTTC
len: 16; j_gene: TRBJ1-3; d_gene: -; v_gene: TRBV15; abundance: few; CDR3aa: CATSRDPPETGNTIYF; CDR3nt: TGTGCCACCAGCAGAGACCCCCCAGAGACTGGAAACACCATATATTTT
len: 16; j_gene: TRBJ1-1; d_gene: TRBD1; v_gene: TRBV7-2; abundance: -; CDR3aa: CASSLAGTGVYTEAFF; CDR3nt: TGTGCCAGCAGCTTAGCCGGGACAGGGGTTTATACTGAAGCTTTCTTT
len: 14; j_gene: TRBJ1-2; d_gene: -; v_gene: TRBV7-9; abundance: -; CDR3aa: CASSLLAGSYGYTF; CDR3nt: TGTGCCAGCAGCTTATTGGCAGGGTCCTATGGCTACACCTTC
len: 16; j_gene: TRBJ2-1; d_gene: TRBD2; v_gene: TRBV9; abundance: -; CDR3aa: CASSVRLAGGINEQFF; CDR3nt: TGTGCCAGCAGCGTTCGACTAGCGGGAGGGATCAATGAGCAGTTCTTC
len: 17; j_gene: TRBJ2-1; d_gene: -; v_gene: TRBV11-2; abundance: few; CDR3aa: CASSLVFSSALHNEQFF; CDR3nt: TGTGCCAGCAGCTTAGTATTCTCCAGCGCTTTGCACAATGAGCAGTTCTTC
len: 15; j_gene: TRBJ2-7; d_gene: -; v_gene: TRBV11-2; abundance: few; CDR3aa: CASSYLGGGTYEQYF; CDR3nt: TGTGCCAGCAGCTACTTAGGGGGGGGGACCTACGAGCAGTACTTC
len: 22; j_gene: TRBJ2-1; d_gene: TRBD2; v_gene: TRBV11-2; abundance: few; CDR3aa: CASSLDFSLGREYTGTYNEQFF; CDR3nt: TGTGCCAGCAGCTTAGATTTCTCCCTCGGGCGGGAGTATACGGGCACCTACAATGAGCAGTTCTTC
len: 13; j_gene: TRBJ2-3; d_gene: TRBD1; v_gene: TRBV20-1; abundance: -; CDR3aa: CSAHRGAGDTQYF; CDR3nt: TGCAGTGCACACAGGGGGGCGGGGGATACGCAGTATTTT
len: 15; j_gene: TRBJ2-2; d_gene: TRBD1; v_gene: TRBV20-1; abundance: many; CDR3aa: CSARAGGTNTGELFF; CDR3nt: TGCAGTGCTAGAGCAGGGGGCACGAACACCGGGGAGCTGTTTTTT
len: 15; j_gene: TRBJ2-5; d_gene: -; v_gene: TRBV7-9; abundance: -; CDR3aa: CASSLIGVRQETQYF; CDR3nt: TGTGCCAGCAGCTTAATAGGGGTGCGGCAAGAGACCCAGTACTTC
len: 17; j_gene: TRBJ1-5; d_gene: -; v_gene: TRBV6-2/TRBV6-3; abundance: -; CDR3aa: CASRPRWGVDSNQPQHF; CDR3nt: TGTGCCAGCAGGCCTCGCTGGGGTGTGGATAGCAATCAGCCCCAGCATTTT
len: 18; j_gene: TRBJ2-2; d_gene: -; v_gene: TRBV5-6; abundance: few; CDR3aa: CASSLDVFSPDHTGELFF; CDR3nt: TGTGCCAGCAGCCTGGATGTCTTTAGCCCCGATCACACCGGGGAGCTGTTTTTT
len: 15; j_gene: TRBJ1-1; d_gene: -; v_gene: TRBV11-2; abundance: few; CDR3aa: CASSLDYTFNTEAFF; CDR3nt: TGTGCCAGCAGCTTAGATTATACGTTTAACACTGAAGCTTTCTTT
len: 16; j_gene: TRBJ2-3; d_gene: TRBD2; v_gene: TRBV7-9; abundance: -; CDR3aa: CASSLVPGGPRDTQYF; CDR3nt: TGTGCCAGCAGCTTAGTTCCGGGAGGCCCCCGAGATACGCAGTATTTT
len: 16; j_gene: TRBJ2-1; d_gene: -; v_gene: TRBV20-1; abundance: -; CDR3aa: CSARASSASSYNEQFF; CDR3nt: TGCAGTGCTAGAGCCTCTAGCGCGAGCTCCTACAATGAGCAGTTCTTC
len: 14; j_gene: TRBJ2-1; d_gene: TRBD1; v_gene: TRBV5-6; abundance: many; CDR3aa: CASSDRGSGNEQFF; CDR3nt: TGTGCCAGCAGCGACAGGGGCAGCGGCAATGAGCAGTTCTTC
len: 14; j_gene: TRBJ1-1; d_gene: -; v_gene: TRBV5-5; abundance: -; CDR3aa: CASSLHGENTEAFF; CDR3nt: TGTGCCAGCAGCTTGCACGGGGAGAACACTGAAGCTTTCTTT
len: 12; j_gene: TRBJ2-4; d_gene: -; v_gene: TRBV29-1; abundance: -; CDR3aa: CSVVGTVGIQYF; CDR3nt: TGCAGCGTTGTGGGGACCGTCGGCATTCAGTACTTC
len: 14; j_gene: TRBJ2-1; d_gene: -; v_gene: TRBV29-1; abundance: few; CDR3aa: CSVGNPSSYNEQFF; CDR3nt: TGCAGCGTTGGTAACCCGAGCTCCTACAATGAGCAGTTCTTC
len: 14; j_gene: TRBJ2-4; d_gene: -; v_gene: TRBV7-2; abundance: few; CDR3aa: CASAYSGGRDIQYF; CDR3nt: TGTGCCAGCGCCTACTCGGGCGGAAGGGACATTCAGTACTTC
len: 15; j_gene: TRBJ2-1; d_gene: -; v_gene: TRBV4-3; abundance: -; CDR3aa: CASSQVFEYYNEQFF; CDR3nt: TGCGCCAGCAGCCAAGTCTTTGAGTACTACAATGAGCAGTTCTTC
len: 16; j_gene: TRBJ2-3; d_gene: TRBD1; v_gene: TRBV14; abundance: few; CDR3aa: CASSHEGALGADTQYF; CDR3nt: TGTGCCAGCAGCCATGAGGGGGCCCTAGGCGCAGATACGCAGTATTTT
len: 16; j_gene: TRBJ1-5; d_gene: -; v_gene: TRBV5-5; abundance: -; CDR3aa: CASSLTTGTGNQPQHF; CDR3nt: TGTGCCAGCAGCTTGACAACCGGGACGGGGAATCAGCCCCAGCATTTT
len: 17; j_gene: TRBJ2-3; d_gene: -; v_gene: TRBV27; abundance: -; CDR3aa: CASSFRTGKSFTDTQYF; CDR3nt: TGTGCCAGCAGTTTCCGAACCGGGAAGAGTTTCACAGATACGCAGTATTTT
len: 18; j_gene: TRBJ2-3; d_gene: -; v_gene: TRBV7-8; abundance: few; CDR3aa: CASSLYGLEDRPTDTQYF; CDR3nt: TGTGCCAGCAGCTTATACGGTTTGGAAGACAGGCCCACAGATACGCAGTATTTT
len: 16; j_gene: TRBJ2-7; d_gene: -; v_gene: TRBV28; abundance: -; CDR3aa: CASSGLSEGRNYEQYF; CDR3nt: TGTGCCAGCAGTGGTTTGTCCGAAGGTAGGAACTACGAGCAGTACTTC
len: 14; j_gene: TRBJ2-3; d_gene: -; v_gene: TRBV9; abundance: -; CDR3aa: CASSVVGDTDTQYF; CDR3nt: TGTGCCAGCAGCGTAGTCGGGGACACAGATACGCAGTATTTT
len: 13; j_gene: TRBJ2-5; d_gene: -; v_gene: TRBV7-9; abundance: many; CDR3aa: CASSSSREETQYF; CDR3nt: TGTGCCAGCAGCTCGTCCAGGGAAGAGACCCAGTACTTC
len: 13; j_gene: TRBJ1-1; d_gene: -; v_gene: TRBV29-1; abundance: few; CDR3aa: CSVEDGTGTKAFF; CDR3nt: TGCAGCGTTGAAGATGGGACCGGGACAAAAGCTTTCTTT
len: 19; j_gene: TRBJ2-2; d_gene: TRBD2; v_gene: TRBV28; abundance: -; CDR3aa: CASSPSPTLALRETGELFF; CDR3nt: TGTGCCAGCAGTCCTTCCCCGACACTAGCGCTGCGCGAGACCGGGGAGCTGTTTTTT
len: 12; j_gene: TRBJ2-2; d_gene: -; v_gene: TRBV6-2/TRBV6-3; abundance: -; CDR3aa: CASHGEAGELFF; CDR3nt: TGTGCCAGCCATGGGGAGGCCGGGGAGCTGTTTTTT
len: 13; j_gene: TRBJ2-7; d_gene: -; v_gene: TRBV5-1; abundance: -; CDR3aa: CASSLGPLYEQYF; CDR3nt: TGCGCCAGCAGCTTGGGCCCTCTCTACGAGCAGTACTTC
len: 13; j_gene: TRBJ1-5; d_gene: -; v_gene: TRBV7-2; abundance: few; CDR3aa: CASSYRQARPQHF; CDR3nt: TGTGCCAGCAGCTACAGACAGGCGCGGCCCCAGCATTTT
len: 14; j_gene: TRBJ2-5; d_gene: -; v_gene: TRBV6-2/TRBV6-3; abundance: few; CDR3aa: CASSFRTKVETQYF; CDR3nt: TGTGCCAGCAGTTTCCGGACTAAAGTAGAGACCCAGTACTTC
len: 13; j_gene: TRBJ2-5; d_gene: -; v_gene: TRBV7-7; abundance: -; CDR3aa: CASSLWILETQYF; CDR3nt: TGTGCCAGCAGCTTATGGATATTGGAGACCCAGTACTTC
len: 16; j_gene: TRBJ2-4; d_gene: TRBD2; v_gene: TRBV19; abundance: -; CDR3aa: CASSIAWRLAENIQYF; CDR3nt: TGTGCCAGTAGTATAGCGTGGAGACTAGCGGAAAACATTCAGTACTTC
len: 18; j_gene: TRBJ2-1; d_gene: TRBD2; v_gene: TRBV4-3; abundance: few; CDR3aa: CASSQDPAEREFNNEQFF; CDR3nt: TGCGCCAGCAGCCAAGACCCCGCGGAGCGGGAGTTCAACAATGAGCAGTTCTTC
len: 16; j_gene: TRBJ2-7; d_gene: -; v_gene: TRBV3-1; abundance: many; CDR3aa: CASQIQVGQTSYEQYF; CDR3nt: TGTGCCAGCCAAATCCAGGTCGGGCAGACCTCCTACGAGCAGTACTTC
len: 16; j_gene: TRBJ2-1; d_gene: TRBD2; v_gene: TRBV28; abundance: few; CDR3aa: CASSSLSGKLYNEQFF; CDR3nt: TGTGCCAGCAGTAGTCTCAGCGGGAAACTCTACAATGAGCAGTTCTTC